The clone carrying this T cell receptor beta chain was observed at least ten times. A much larger clone is a single base away; this may be a read error. Per the germline V gene, CDR1 is MNHNS and CDR2 is SASEGT. The germline V and J ends were trimmed by 6 bases and 11 bases, with 16 bases remaining between them. The CDR3 runs to 12 residues. These data belong to a study of tumor-infiltrating lymphocytes in oesophageal squamous cell carcinoma. TCRdb reanalysed the PCR reads using MiXCR and keeps one entry per CDR3 protein. The sample has 17,000 or so distinct CDR3 sequences; around 48% are singletons. The rearrangement links TRBV6-1 to TRBJ2-5, with no clear D. Input material: normal esophageal tissue next to the tumor. The clonotype was recovered from a female donor with esophageal squamous cell carcinoma. CDR3 protein: CASRSDTGEQYF. CDR3 DNA sequence: TGTGCCAGCAGGTCCGACACGGGTGAGCAGTACTTC.